These 32 T cell receptor beta chains were all obtained from the same sample, sequenced in a study of T cells in Graves' hyperthyroidism and ophthalmopathy. Amplified TCR beta CDR3 regions derived from RNA transcripts. First-round RT-PCR targeting the TCR CDR3 was performed with the HTBI primer set. TCRdb ran MiXCR on the multiplex PCR reads and lists one entry per CDR3 protein. There are roughly 200,000 distinct CDR3 sequences in the sample; approximately 20% occur only once, and 35% to 50% lies in the top ten. What was sequenced was blood. The receptors derive from a man aged 35-49 years with Graves' hyperthyroidism.

This clonotype has more than one count but fewer than ten. The chain is built from TRBV20-1 and TRBJ2-4; 7 bases line up with TRBD1. The CDR3 has 16 amino acids. Germline V gene lookup returns CDR1 DFQATT and CDR2 SNEGSKA (reference sequence). After removal of 3 bases from V and 4 bases from J, the junction contained 12 bases not matched to a gene. The CDR3 sequence is CSARGVTGQLKNIQYF. The CDR3 DNA reads as TGCAGTGCTAGGGGGGTAACGGGACAGCTAAAAAACATTCAGTACTTC.

The chain couples TRBV20-1 to TRBJ2-5; 16 nucleotides match TRBD2. The CDR3 loop spans 17 amino acids. V lost 1 base, J lost 7 bases, and 9 bases stayed unmatched. Germline V CDR1 and CDR2: DFQATT, SNEGSKA (reference sequence). The CDR3 here is CSARALGLAGGPGTQYF. CDR3 nucleotides: TGCAGTGCTAGAGCATTGGGACTAGCGGGGGGGCCGGGGACCCAGTACTTC.

The CDR3 is CSARAGGRDAYEQYF. CDR3 bases: TGCAGTGCTAGAGCCGGGGGTAGGGACGCCTACGAGCAGTACTTC. The J gene is TRBJ2-7, the V gene TRBV20-1; tentatively, D is TRBD2 (6 bases). V was clipped by 1 base and J by 2 bases, with 15 bases between them. The CDR3 totals 15 residues. Germline assignment: CDR1 DFQATT and CDR2 SNEGSKA (reference sequence).

At least ten counts were recorded for this clonotype. This chain connects TRBV10-1 to TRBJ2-3, with TRBD1 as a possible D gene (5 bases). V was cut by 4 bases and J by 6 bases, with 20 bases left in between. There are 16 residues in the CDR3. The germline V gene has CDR1 WNHNN and CDR2 SYGVQD (reference sequence). The CDR3: CASSAWVGAMGDTQYF. Written as DNA, the CDR3 is TGCGCCAGCAGTGCCTGGGTAGGGGCGATGGGTGATACGCAGTATTTT.

Only a few counts were recorded for this clonotype. The chain couples TRBV29-1 to TRBJ1-1; no clear D gene. The CDR3 covers 10 residues. V was pared by 4 bases and J by 6 bases, with 6 bases between. Germline V CDR1 and CDR2: SQVTM, ANQGSEA. Here the CDR3 reads CSVVLPEAFF. The CDR3 nucleotides read TGCAGCGTTGTGTTGCCTGAAGCTTTCTTT.

At least ten counts were recorded for this clonotype. The chain links TRBV29-1 to TRBJ2-2; 7 positions agree with TRBD2. The CDR3 contains 17 residues. Germline V CDR1 and CDR2: SQVTM, ANQGSEA. Unmatched junction bases numbered 17, after V lost 4 bases and J lost 6 bases. The CDR3 sequence: CSVVWGGGGLTSGELFF. CDR3 in DNA: TGCAGCGTTGTATGGGGGGGAGGTGGCCTTACATCCGGGGAGCTGTTTTTT.

This clonotype was seen ten or more times. The chain recombines TRBV7-8 with TRBJ1-5; D may be TRBD1 (5 bases). Trimming pared 5 bases from V and 1 base from J, leaving 15 bases between. The CDR3 is made up of 16 amino acids. Germline assignment: CDR1 SGHVS and CDR2 FQNEAQ. The CDR3 region has the DNA TGTGCCAGCAGCCTTAATTGGGGGGGAAGCAATCAGCCCCAGCATTTT. Translation: CASSLNWGGSNQPQHF.

This chain links TRBV2 with TRBJ2-7; 12 bases agree with TRBD2. The germline V gene encodes CDR1 SNHLY and CDR2 FYNNEI. The CDR3 has 15 residues. Unmatched junction bases numbered 11, after V lost 6 bases and J lost 8 bases. The CDR3 sequence: CASRATSGGTDQQYF. CDR3 in DNA: TGTGCCAGCAGGGCCACTAGCGGGGGGACCGATCAGCAGTACTTC.

On this clonotype: A much bigger clone sits one base away, suggesting this may be a read error. This chain links TRBV13 with TRBJ2-7, with D perhaps given as TRBD1 or TRBD2 (6 bases each). The CDR3 length is 15 residues. V lost 5 bases and J lost 9, with 23 bases in between. Germline assignment: CDR1 PRHDT and CDR2 FYEKMQ (reference sequence). CDR3 protein: CASSAGTSLASGQYF. CDR3 DNA sequence: TGTGCCAGCAGCGCCGGGACATCGCTAGCGAGCGGGCAGTACTTC.

Concerning this clonotype itself: A single base separates this from a much larger clone, so it may be a read error. This rearrangement joins TRBV20-1 to TRBJ2-7; a weak D match, TRBD1 (6 bases). CDR1 and CDR2 from the germline V gene are DFQATT and SNEGSKA (reference sequence). Trimming stripped 6 bases from V and 3 bases from J, with 15 bases between. The CDR3 sequence is 13 residues long. The CDR3 DNA follows: TGCAGTGCCCAACTTCGACAGGACTACGAGCAGTACTTC. It translates to CSAQLRQDYEQYF.

This clonotype was seen a few times. The rearrangement joins TRBV6-1 to TRBJ2-3; D is perhaps TRBD1 (5 bases). V gave up 5 bases and J gave up 2 bases, with 11 bases separating them. This CDR3 has 14 residues. Per germline, CDR1 MNHNS and CDR2 SASEGT. This CDR3 is CASSPDTSTDTQYF. The CDR3 DNA reads TGTGCCAGCAGTCCGGACACCTCCACAGATACGCAGTATTTT.

This clonotype was picked up a small number of times. The V and J genes are TRBV12-3 or TRBV12-4 and TRBJ2-1; D unresolved. The V gene lost 6 bases and the J gene lost 0 bases, with 15 bases spanning the gap. This CDR3 has 16 amino acids. Here the CDR3 reads CASRPRRTDSYNEQFF. The CDR3 DNA is TGTGCCAGCAGGCCGCGGCGCACCGACTCCTACAATGAGCAGTTCTTC.

This clonotype has a count of ten or more. CDR3 sequence reads: CASSPPAAGKTQYF. CDR3 nucleotides: TGTGCCAGCAGCCCCCCTGCGGCAGGCAAGACCCAGTACTTC. The genes are TRBV7-9 and TRBJ2-5; D unclear. CDR1 is SEHNR and CDR2 is FQNEAQ in the germline V gene (reference sequence). Between the trimmed V and J ends, which lost 5 bases and 6 bases, there was a span of 16 bases. This CDR3 is built from 14 residues. Full variable domain (missing parts from reference TRBV7-9 and TRBJ2-5): DTGVSQNPRHKITKRGQNVTFRCDPISEHNRLYWYRQTLGQGPEFLTYFQNEAQLEKSRLLSDRFSAERPKGSFSTLEIQRTEQGDSAMYLCASSPPAAGKTQYFGPGTRLLVL.

This sequence joins TRBV9 and TRBJ1-3; D is uncertain. Per germline, CDR1 SGDLS and CDR2 YYNGEE. V gave up 7 bases and J gave up 2 bases, with 7 bases separating them. CDR3 length equals 12 residues. CDR3 region: CASGLTGNTIYF. The CDR3 nucleotides read TGTGCCAGCGGTTTAACTGGAAACACCATATATTTT.

The chain is built from TRBV29-1 and TRBJ2-2, with D perhaps being TRBD1 or TRBD2 (5 bases each). V lost 2 bases and J lost 3, with 10 bases in between. Germline values: CDR1 SQVTM, CDR2 ANQGSEA. The CDR3 loop spans 14 amino acids. Here the CDR3 DNA reads TGCAGCGTTGAATCTGGGACGGACACCGGGGAGCTGTTTTTT. Translated: CSVESGTDTGELFF.

In this sample, this clonotype turned up many times. V usage is TRBV20-1 and J usage is TRBJ1-2; no reliable D call. The CDR3 runs to 13 residues. Trimming took off 3 bases at V and 4 bases at J, with 12 bases between the two ends. CDR1 and CDR2 (germline): DFQATT, SNEGSKA (reference sequence). In DNA, the CDR3 is TGCAGTGCTAGCAAGGAGTCTGGCTATGGCTACACCTTC. Its translation: CSASKESGYGYTF.

This clonotype was counted ten times or more. V gene TRBV18 combines with J gene TRBJ1-2, with a tentative D call TRBD1 (5 bases). V lost 3 bases and J 4 bases, leaving 6 bases between the germline ends. Germline CDR1 and CDR2: KGHSH and LQKENI. The CDR3 extends over 12 amino acids. The CDR3 DNA follows: TGTGCCAGCTCACCCGGGGGCTATGGCTACACCTTC. The encoded protein is CASSPGGYGYTF.

V and J are TRBV15 and TRBJ2-2; D possibly corresponds to TRBD1 (6 bases). The germline V and J ends were trimmed by 6 bases and 4 bases, with 21 bases remaining between them. CDR3 size: 17 residues. Germline CDR1 reads LNHNV; CDR2 reads YYDKDF (reference sequence). CDR3 sequence reads: CATRDEAWGPSTGELFF. The CDR3 DNA is TGTGCCACCAGAGACGAGGCGTGGGGGCCGAGCACCGGGGAGCTGTTTTTT.

This clonotype has ten or more counts. The V gene is TRBV15, the J gene TRBJ1-1; D may be TRBD1 (6 bases). With 0 bases removed from V and 0 bases from J, the gap between germline ends came to 11 bases. The CDR3 runs 16 residues. Germline V gene lookup returns CDR1 LNHNV and CDR2 YYDKDF (reference sequence). The CDR3 nucleotides read TGTGCCACCAGCAGAGATGTTGGACAGCTGAACACTGAAGCTTTCTTT. Encoded protein: CATSRDVGQLNTEAFF.

This clonotype was detected ten times or more. This chain connects TRBV2 to TRBJ1-5; D remains unclear. The V gene's germline CDR1 is SNHLY and CDR2 FYNNEI. The V end was cut by 3 bases, the J end by 7 bases, with 10 bases between. The CDR3 loop spans 13 amino acids. As DNA, the CDR3 is TGTGCCAGCAGTGACGAACGAGCCCAGCCCCAGCATTTT. It codes for CASSDERAQPQHF.

This clonotype was seen ten or more times. The chain recombines TRBV28 with TRBJ2-7; no definite D call. The CDR3 runs 15 residues. V was cut by 5 bases and J by 2 bases, with 16 bases left in between. Germline CDR1 reads MDHEN; CDR2 reads SYDVKM. CDR3 coding DNA: TGTGCCAGCAGTCCCCCGCGTGAGGCACCCTACGAGCAGTACTTC. Its translation: CASSPPREAPYEQYF.

This chain joins TRBV9 and TRBJ1-1; TRBD1 might be the D (5 bases). This CDR3 comprises 12 residues. Germline loops: CDR1 SGDLS, CDR2 YYNGEE. The V gene lost 4 bases and the J gene lost 4 bases, with 8 bases spanning the gap. CDR3 in amino acids: CASSSGPTEAFF. CDR3 nucleotides: TGTGCCAGCAGCTCGGGACCCACTGAAGCTTTCTTT.

This clonotype showed up just a few times. The chain uses TRBV30 and TRBJ2-3; 10 bases align to TRBD1. This CDR3 spans 14 amino acids. Germline CDR1 is GTSNPN and CDR2 is SVGIG (reference sequence). Trimming cost V 4 bases and J 5 bases; bases outside gene matches: 6. CDR3 region: CAWTRDRGLDTQYF. CDR3 nucleotides: TGTGCCTGGACCCGGGACAGGGGATTAGATACGCAGTATTTT.

This clonotype was observed at least ten times. The V gene is TRBV20-1, the J gene TRBJ2-7, with D possibly being TRBD1 (5 bases). Germline lookup yields CDR1 DFQATT and CDR2 SNEGSKA (reference sequence). The V and J ends lost 1 base and 4 bases respectively, with 14 bases between them. The CDR3 covers 14 residues. This CDR3 is CSARASHRLYEQYF. CDR3 bases: TGCAGTGCTAGAGCTTCCCACAGGCTGTACGAGCAGTACTTC.

Many counts were recorded for this clonotype. The chain has TRBV29-1 and TRBJ1-2; tentatively, D is TRBD1 (5 bases). Germline V gives CDR1 SQVTM, CDR2 ANQGSEA. CDR3 length equals 11 residues. V was trimmed by 4 bases and J by 8 bases, leaving 11 bases between them. Written as DNA, the CDR3 is TGCAGCGTTGGAGGGGCTGAGGGCTACACCTTC. Protein: CSVGGAEGYTF.

This CDR3 reads CSARAALGSGELFF. The DNA of the CDR3 is TGCAGTGCTAGAGCCGCTCTAGGGTCCGGGGAGCTGTTTTTT. J is TRBJ2-2 and V is TRBV20-1; no firm D call. CDR1 is DFQATT, CDR2 SNEGSKA, per germline (reference sequence). The ends were cut back, 1 base at V and 6 bases at J, with 12 bases in the middle. The CDR3 runs to 14 residues.

The V call is TRBV9, the J call TRBJ2-1, with TRBD1 matching 8 bases. Germline V CDR1 and CDR2: SGDLS, YYNGEE. V dropped 0 bases and J dropped 9; count of bases not matched to a gene: 14. The CDR3 is 17 amino acids. CDR3 in amino acids: CASSVGWGGQGSIEQFF. DNA for the CDR3: TGTGCCAGCAGCGTAGGTTGGGGTGGACAGGGATCGATTGAGCAGTTCTTC.

In this sample, this clonotype turned up many times. V gene TRBV20-1 combines with J gene TRBJ2-3, with 7 bases aligning to TRBD2. This CDR3 is 15 amino acids long. Germline lookup yields CDR1 DFQATT and CDR2 SNEGSKA (reference sequence). Trimming removed 0 bases from V and 4 bases from J; junction bases left unmatched: 7. As DNA, the CDR3 is TGCAGTGCTAGAGACACTAGCGTGTCTGCAGATACGCAGTATTTT. Its translation is CSARDTSVSADTQYF.

As regards this clonotype: This may be a read error: a much more frequent sequence differs by one nucleotide. This chain uses TRBV7-2 with TRBJ1-4; 9 bases agree with TRBD1. The CDR3 length is 14 residues. Germline-derived CDR1 and CDR2 are SGHTA and FQGNSA. V shed 5 bases, J shed 7 bases, and the junction held 5 bases outside the gene matches. The CDR3 protein is CASSRNRGLEKLFF. CDR3 DNA: TGTGCCAGCAGCAGGAACAGGGGGCTTGAAAAACTGTTTTTT.

On this clonotype: This sequence may be a read error, since a much larger clone differs from it by one base. The chain recombines TRBV5-5 with TRBJ1-5; D not certain. The CDR3 is 15 amino acids. V was clipped by 3 bases and J by 5 bases, with 15 bases between them. CDR1 SGHKS and CDR2 YYEKEE come from the germline V gene (reference sequence). For the CDR3, the DNA is TGTGCCAGCAGCTGGTTCGGACGGGCGGATCAGCCCCAGCATTTT. Its protein is CASSWFGRADQPQHF. The whole variable domain, remainder taken from reference TRBV5-5 and TRBJ1-5, is DAGVTQSPTHLIKTRGQQVTLRCSPISGHKSVSWYQQVLGQGPQFIFQYYEKEERGRGNFPDRFSARQFPNYSSELNVNALLLGDSALYLCASSWFGRADQPQHFGDGTRLSIL.

This clonotype has at least ten counts. The rearrangement links TRBV20-1 to TRBJ2-5, with TRBD2 identical over 14 bases. The CDR3 runs 15 residues. Trimming cost V 6 bases and J 3 bases; bases outside gene matches: 6. The germline V gene encodes CDR1 DFQATT and CDR2 SNEGSKA (reference sequence). CDR3 in amino acids: CSAIGLAGGKETQYF. The DNA for the CDR3 is TGCAGTGCCATCGGACTAGCGGGGGGCAAAGAGACCCAGTACTTC.

There are many counts of this clonotype. This chain links TRBV5-1 with TRBJ2-2; D remains unclear. CDR3 length equals 14 residues. The V gene's germline CDR1 is SGHRS and CDR2 YFSETQ. The V and J ends lost 2 bases and 0 bases respectively, with 5 bases between them. The chain's CDR3 is CASSFNANTGELFF. The CDR3 nucleotides are TGCGCCAGCAGCTTTAACGCGAACACCGGGGAGCTGTTTTTT.